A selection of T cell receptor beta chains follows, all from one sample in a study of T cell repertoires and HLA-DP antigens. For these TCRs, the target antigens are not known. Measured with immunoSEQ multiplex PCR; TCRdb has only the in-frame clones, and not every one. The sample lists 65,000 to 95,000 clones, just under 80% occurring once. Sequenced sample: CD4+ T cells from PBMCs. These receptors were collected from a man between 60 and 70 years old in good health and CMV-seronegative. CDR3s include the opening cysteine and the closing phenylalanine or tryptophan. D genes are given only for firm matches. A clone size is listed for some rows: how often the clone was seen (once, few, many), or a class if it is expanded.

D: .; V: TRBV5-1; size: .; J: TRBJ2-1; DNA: TGCGCCAGCAGCTCCGAAAACAATGAGCAGTTCTTC; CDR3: CASSSENNEQFF
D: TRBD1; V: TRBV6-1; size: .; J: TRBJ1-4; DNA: TGTGCCAGCAGGAGGACAGCAGGGGGTGAAAAACTGTTTTTT; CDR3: CASRRTAGGEKLFF
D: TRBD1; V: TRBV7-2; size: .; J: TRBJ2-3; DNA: TGTGCCAGCAGCTTACCGACAGGGACAACAGATACGCAGTATTTT; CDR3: CASSLPTGTTDTQYF
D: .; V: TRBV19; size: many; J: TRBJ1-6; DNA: TGTGCCAGTAGTCATACCCCGGGACAAACAAATTCACCCCTCCACTTT; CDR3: CASSHTPGQTNSPLHF
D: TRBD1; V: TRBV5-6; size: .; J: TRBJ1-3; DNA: TGTGCCAGCAGCTTGGTTGGACAGGGGGGAGGAAACACCATATATTTT; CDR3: CASSLVGQGGGNTIYF
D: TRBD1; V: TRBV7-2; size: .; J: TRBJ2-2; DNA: TGTGCCAGCAGCCCACCGGGACAGGCTAACACCGGGGAGCTGTTTTTT; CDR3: CASSPPGQANTGELFF
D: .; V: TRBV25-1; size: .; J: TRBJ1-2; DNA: TGTGCCAGCAGTGAATTCGGTCCGAGAAGGGGAGGCTACACCTTC; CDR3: CASSEFGPRRGGYTF
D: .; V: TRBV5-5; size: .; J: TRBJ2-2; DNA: TGTGCCAGCAGCTTATCGACACATTACACCGGGGAGCTGTTTTTT; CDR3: CASSLSTHYTGELFF
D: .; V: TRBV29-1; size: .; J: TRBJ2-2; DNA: TGCAGCGTTACTTCCCTCGGGGCGGCCGGGGAGCTGTTTTTT; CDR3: CSVTSLGAAGELFF
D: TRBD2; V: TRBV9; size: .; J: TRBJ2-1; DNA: TGTGCCAGCAGCCCACCCGGACTAGCGGGGAGGCGCGTAAATGAGCAGTTCTTC; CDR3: CASSPPGLAGRRVNEQFF
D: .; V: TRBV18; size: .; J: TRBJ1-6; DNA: TGTGCCAGCTCTCAACAATTCGGGTCCTATAATTCACCCCTCCACTTT; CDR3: CASSQQFGSYNSPLHF
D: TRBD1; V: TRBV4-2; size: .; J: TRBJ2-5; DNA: TGTGCCAGCAGCGTCGGGACAGAACAAGAGACCCAGTACTTC; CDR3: CASSVGTEQETQYF
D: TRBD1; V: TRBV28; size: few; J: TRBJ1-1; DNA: TGTGCCAGCAGTCTTACCCGGGACAGGGATATGAACACTGAAGCTTTCTTT; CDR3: CASSLTRDRDMNTEAFF
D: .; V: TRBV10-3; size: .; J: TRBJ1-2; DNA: TGTGCCATCAGTGCCTCCGGGTCTAACTATGGCTACACCTTC; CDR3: CAISASGSNYGYTF
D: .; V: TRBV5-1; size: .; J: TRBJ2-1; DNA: TGCGCCAGCAGAAGGTACAATGAGCAGTTCTTC; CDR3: CASRRYNEQFF
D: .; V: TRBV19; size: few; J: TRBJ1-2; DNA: TGTGCCAGTAGTACTCGACAGAGTGGCTACACCTTC; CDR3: CASSTRQSGYTF
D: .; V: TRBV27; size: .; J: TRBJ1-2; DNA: TGTGCCAGCAGTACTACAAGACAAAGGGGCTACACCTTC; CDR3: CASSTTRQRGYTF
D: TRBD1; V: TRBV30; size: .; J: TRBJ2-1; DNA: TGTGCCTGGAGCAGGGGGCGAAACAATGAGCAGTTCTTC; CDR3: CAWSRGRNNEQFF
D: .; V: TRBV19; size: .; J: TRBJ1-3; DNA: TGTGCCAGTAGCCCAGGGGTCTCTGGAAACACCATATATTTT; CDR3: CASSPGVSGNTIYF
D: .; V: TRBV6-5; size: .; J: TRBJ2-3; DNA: TGTGCCAGCAGTCAACAGCGGGCAACAGATACGCAGTATTTT; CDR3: CASSQQRATDTQYF
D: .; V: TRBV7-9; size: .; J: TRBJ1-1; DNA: TGTGCCAGCAGCTGGGCCGGGAGCCGTGGCACTGAAGCTTTCTTT; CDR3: CASSWAGSRGTEAFF
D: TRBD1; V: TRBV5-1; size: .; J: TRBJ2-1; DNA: TGCGCCAGCAGCCCAAGGACAGGGGGGGACAATGAGCAGTTCTTC; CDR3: CASSPRTGGDNEQFF
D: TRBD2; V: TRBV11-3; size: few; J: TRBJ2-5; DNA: TGTGCCAGCACGTTTTCTAGCGGGGGGCCAGAGACCCAGTACTTC; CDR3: CASTFSSGGPETQYF
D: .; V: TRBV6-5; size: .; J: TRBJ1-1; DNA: TGTGCCAGCAGTAGTCACAGGGTGGAAGGTGAAGCTTTCTTT; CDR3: CASSSHRVEGEAFF
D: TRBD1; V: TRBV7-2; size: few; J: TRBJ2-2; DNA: TGTGCCAGCAGCTTCGAAACAGACAGGGCCGGGGAGCTGTTTTTT; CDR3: CASSFETDRAGELFF
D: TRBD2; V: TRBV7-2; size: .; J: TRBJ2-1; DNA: TGTGCCAGCCAAGCTTGGGGACTAGCGGACAATGAGCAGTTCTTC; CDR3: CASQAWGLADNEQFF
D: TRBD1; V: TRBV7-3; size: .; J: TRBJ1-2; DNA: TGTGCCAGCAGCATTCGACAGGGGGCTTCGGATGGCTACACCTTC; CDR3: CASSIRQGASDGYTF
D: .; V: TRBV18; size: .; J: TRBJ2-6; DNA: TGTGCCAGCTCACCGCTGTCCTCTGGGGCCAACGTCCTGACTTTC; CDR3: CASSPLSSGANVLTF
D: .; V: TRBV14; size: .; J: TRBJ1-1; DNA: TGTGCCAGCAGCCGCCCGACCACAGGGATCAGGAACACTGAAGCTTTCTTT; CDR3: CASSRPTTGIRNTEAFF
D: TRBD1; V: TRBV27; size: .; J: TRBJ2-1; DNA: TGTGTCAGCAGTTTATTGGGGACAGGGAGGGGGAATGAGCAGTTCTTC; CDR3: CVSSLLGTGRGNEQFF
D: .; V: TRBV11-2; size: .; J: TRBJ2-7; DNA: TGTGCCAGCAGACACAGGGTCCACGAGCAGTACTTC; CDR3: CASRHRVHEQYF
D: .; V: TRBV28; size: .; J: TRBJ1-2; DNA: TGTGCCAACAGTGTGGTGGGGGGGATAAACTTC; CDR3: CANSVVGGINF
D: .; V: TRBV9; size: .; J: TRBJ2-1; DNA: TGTGCCAGCAGCGTTGTTGCTAATGGTTTAAATGAGCAGTTCTTC; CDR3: CASSVVANGLNEQFF
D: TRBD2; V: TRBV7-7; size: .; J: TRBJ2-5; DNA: TGTGCCAGCAGCCCCTTAGCGGGAGTTGAGACCCAGTACTTC; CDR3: CASSPLAGVETQYF
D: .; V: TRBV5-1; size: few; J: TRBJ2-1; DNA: TGCGCCAGCAGCTTGGAGAGGGCCGGCTCCTACAATGAGCAGTTCTTC; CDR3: CASSLERAGSYNEQFF
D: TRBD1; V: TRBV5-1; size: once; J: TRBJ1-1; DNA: TGCGCCAGCAGCTTTCGGGGACAGACTGAAGCTTTCTTT; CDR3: CASSFRGQTEAFF
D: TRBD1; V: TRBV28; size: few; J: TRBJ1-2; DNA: TGTGCCAGCATCTCAGGGGGGAACTATGGCTACACCTTC; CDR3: CASISGGNYGYTF
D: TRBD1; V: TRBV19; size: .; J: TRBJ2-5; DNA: TGTGCCAGTAGTAGACAGGGGGCGGCAGAGACCCAGTACTTC; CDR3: CASSRQGAAETQYF
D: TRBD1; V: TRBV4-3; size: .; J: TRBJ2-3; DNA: TGCGCCAGCAGCCCTGACAGGGGTGGGGGATACGGATCCACAGATACGCAGTATTTT; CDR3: CASSPDRGGGYGSTDTQYF
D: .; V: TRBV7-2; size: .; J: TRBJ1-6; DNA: TGTGCCAGCAGCTTACAGGGAGGTTCACCCCTCCACTTT; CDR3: CASSLQGGSPLHF
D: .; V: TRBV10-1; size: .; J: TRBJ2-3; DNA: TGCGCCAGCAGTGTGGGAGCTAGCACAGATACGCAGTATTTT; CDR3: CASSVGASTDTQYF